This T cell receptor (beta chain) was identified during a study of OX40 agonist ivuxolimab in advanced cancers. Findings of the study overall: Average numbers of expanded clones were greater in CD8+ T cells than in CD4+. Partly responding patients at 0.1-3.0 mg/kg showed some of the smallest clonal expansion.

Germline values: CDR1 SGDLS, CDR2 YYNGEE. The CDR3 contains 15 residues. The ends lost 0 bases at V and 2 bases at J; junction bases unmatched: 4. This clone appeared a few times. The antigen is not known. Method: immunoSEQ multiplex PCR; TCRdb's copy keeps in-frame clones and lacks some. The sample carries about 72,000 clones, around 90% recorded once. Sequenced material: CD4+ or CD8+ T cells sorted from blood, taken in a trial of the OX40 agonist ivuxolimab. This clonotype was sampled from an adult with an advanced solid tumor such as melanoma, head and neck, liver or kidney cancer. This chain links TRBV9 with TRBJ1-1; 7 positions agree with TRBD1. Here the CDR3 reads CASSVAGQENTEAFF. The CDR3 region has the DNA TGTGCCAGCAGCGTAGCAGGACAGGAAAACACTGAAGCTTTCTTT.